A selection of T cell receptor beta chains follows, all from one sample in a study of cytomegalovirus exposure and HLA in healthy donors. Clones were sequenced by immunoSEQ multiplex PCR, and TCRdb holds only the in-frame ones, with some missing. There are more than 150,000 clones in the sample; 83% occur only once, and about 1.6% lies in the top ten. The sample taken for sequencing was PBMCs. These receptors were collected from a man aged 50 to 59 in good health and CMV-seronegative. Both conserved end residues are part of each CDR3. The D gene is left open where the match is weak. Clone size is given for some rows only: seen once, a few or many times, or a class if the clone is expanded.

J,size,D,V,CDR3,DNA
TRBJ2-3,-,TRBD1,TRBV5-1,CASSLVGQGRGADTQYF,TGCGCCAGCAGCTTGGTGGGACAGGGCCGAGGGGCAGATACGCAGTATTTT
TRBJ2-3,-,-,TRBV5-1,CASSFDSPKDTQYF,TGCGCCAGCAGCTTCGACAGCCCGAAGGATACGCAGTATTTT
TRBJ1-2,-,TRBD1,TRBV19,CASGTDGYTF,TGTGCCAGTGGGACAGACGGCTACACCTTC
TRBJ1-6,once,-,TRBV7-8,CASSSGGWDNSPLHF,TGTGCCAGCAGCTCAGGAGGGTGGGATAATTCACCCCTCCACTTT
TRBJ1-1,-,TRBD1,TRBV5-4,CASSTQGVKGPEAFF,TGTGCCAGCAGCACACAGGGGGTGAAAGGCCCTGAAGCTTTCTTT
TRBJ2-5,-,TRBD2,TRBV7-2,CASSQSGREYQETQYF,TGTGCCAGCAGCCAAAGCGGGAGGGAGTACCAAGAGACCCAGTACTTC
TRBJ2-2,few,TRBD1,TRBV5-5,CASSSWTGVGELFF,TGTGCCAGCAGCTCATGGACAGGGGTCGGGGAGCTGTTTTTT
TRBJ2-7,-,TRBD2,TRBV6-5,CAISRGVAGGYEQYF,TGTGCCATCAGCCGAGGGGTAGCGGGGGGGTACGAGCAGTACTTC
TRBJ2-5,-,-,TRBV11-3,CASSLAPFPGEVETQYF,TGTGCCAGCAGCTTAGCCCCCTTCCCGGGGGAGGTAGAGACCCAGTACTTC
TRBJ2-5,-,-,TRBV19,CASSKRGAGTQETQYF,TGTGCCAGTAGCAAACGGGGAGCCGGAACCCAAGAGACCCAGTACTTC
TRBJ1-2,-,TRBD1,TRBV7-9,CASSLTGQNYGYTF,TGTGCCAGCAGTCTTACGGGACAGAACTATGGCTACACCTTC
TRBJ1-1,-,-,TRBV6-5,CASSYSGRLNTEAFF,TGTGCCAGCAGTTACTCCGGCAGGCTGAACACTGAAGCTTTCTTT
TRBJ2-3,-,TRBD2,TRBV7-7,CASSSSGANTDTQYF,TGTGCTAGCAGCTCTAGCGGGGCGAACACAGATACGCAGTATTTT
TRBJ2-7,-,TRBD2,TRBV14,CASSLRDYLYEQYF,TGTGCCAGCAGTCTCCGGGACTACCTCTACGAGCAGTACTTC
TRBJ2-7,-,-,TRBV19,CASSIAEGYSSYEQYF,TGTGCCAGTAGTATAGCCGAGGGCTATTCTTCCTACGAGCAGTACTTC
TRBJ2-7,-,-,TRBV7-9,CASSPYPGLNYEQYF,TGTGCCAGCAGCCCGTACCCTGGACTAAACTACGAGCAGTACTTC
TRBJ2-2,-,-,TRBV4-1,CASSQKRLGNTGELFF,TGCGCCAGCAGCCAGAAGCGTTTAGGGAACACCGGGGAGCTGTTTTTT
TRBJ2-4,-,-,TRBV28,CASSGQSNAKNIQYF,TGTGCCAGCAGCGGACAGAGCAATGCCAAAAACATTCAGTACTTC